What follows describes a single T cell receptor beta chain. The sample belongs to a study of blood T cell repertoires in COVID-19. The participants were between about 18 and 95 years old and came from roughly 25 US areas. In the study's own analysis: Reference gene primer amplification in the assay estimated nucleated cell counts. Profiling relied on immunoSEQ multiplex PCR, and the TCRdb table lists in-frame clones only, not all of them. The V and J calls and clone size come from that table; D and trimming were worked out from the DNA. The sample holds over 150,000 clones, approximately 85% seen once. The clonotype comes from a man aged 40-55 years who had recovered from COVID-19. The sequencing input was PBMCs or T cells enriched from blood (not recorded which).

Written as DNA, the CDR3 is TGTGCCAGCAGCTTACAGGGGGGGAACACTGAAGCTTTCTTT. This translates into CASSLQGGNTEAFF. The chain uses TRBV9 and TRBJ1-1; 8 bases agree with TRBD1. Trimming cost V 4 bases and J 1 base; bases outside gene matches: 3. CDR1 is SGDLS and CDR2 is YYNGEE in the germline V gene. The CDR3 is 14 amino acids.